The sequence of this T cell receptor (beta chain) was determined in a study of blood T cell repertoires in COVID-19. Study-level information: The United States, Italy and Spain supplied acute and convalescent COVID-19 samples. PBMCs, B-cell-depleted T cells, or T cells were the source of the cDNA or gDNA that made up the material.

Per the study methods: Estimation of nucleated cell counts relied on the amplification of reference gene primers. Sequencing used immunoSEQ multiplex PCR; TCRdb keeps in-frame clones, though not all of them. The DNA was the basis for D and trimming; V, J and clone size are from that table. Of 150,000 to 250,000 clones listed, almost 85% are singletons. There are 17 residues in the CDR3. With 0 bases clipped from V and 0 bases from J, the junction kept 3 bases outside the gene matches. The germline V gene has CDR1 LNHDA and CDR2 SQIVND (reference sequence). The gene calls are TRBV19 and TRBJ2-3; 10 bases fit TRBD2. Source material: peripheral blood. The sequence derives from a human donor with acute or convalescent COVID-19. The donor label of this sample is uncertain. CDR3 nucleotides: TGTGCCAGTAGTATAGAAGGGACTAGCGCTAGCACAGATACGCAGTATTTT. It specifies CASSIEGTSASTDTQYF.